This T cell receptor (beta chain) was observed in a study of CXCR3-negative and CXCR3-positive naive CD8 T cells. Study-wide background: Each library held about 1.5 +/- 0.3 million TRB reads, 120 million to 150 million in total. The study's findings and limits: Both naive subsets, CXCR3-negative and CXCR3-positive, displayed similar TRBV-TRBJ usage, unlike memory cells.

Researchers prepared the TRB cDNA libraries using 5' RACE with UMI labels. TCRdb re-called the 5' RACE reads and catalogs CDR3 proteins one per entry, DNA excluded. The repertoire shows about 5,800 distinct CDR3 sequences; the top ten hold about 1.5%. This clonotype is medium-sized (0.01 to 0.1%) by frequency. The antigen is unknown. This TCR was recovered from a human donor in good health. Some clones in this sample may be carry-over from other donors' samples. The sequencing input was naive CXCR3- CD8+ T cells from blood. Subset indicated: CD45RO-CCR7+CD27+CD95- naive CD8+ T cells lacking CXCR3 (TNR3-).

The CDR3 sequence is CASSPILMGEGTETQYF. The chain links TRBV7-2 to TRBJ2-5; no DNA is available, so the TRBD2 call from TCRdb remains unchecked. Germline values: CDR1 SGHTA, CDR2 FQGNSA. The CDR3 has 17 amino acids.